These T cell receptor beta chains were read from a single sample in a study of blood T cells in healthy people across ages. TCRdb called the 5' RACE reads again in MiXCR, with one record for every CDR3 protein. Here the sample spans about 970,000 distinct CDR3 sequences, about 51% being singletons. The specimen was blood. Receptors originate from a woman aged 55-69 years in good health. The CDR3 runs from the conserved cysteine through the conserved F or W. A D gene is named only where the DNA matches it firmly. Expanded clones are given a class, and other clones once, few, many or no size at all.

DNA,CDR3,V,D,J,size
TGCGCCAGCAGTTTGGGGGAGGGCCCCCCCCAGTCCAATGAGCAGTTCTTC,CASSLGEGPPQSNEQFF,TRBV5-1,TRBD2,TRBJ2-1,.
TGTGCCAGCAGCCGACGGGGGAGGGATTCCTACAATGAGCAGTACTTC,CASSRRGRDSYNEQYF,TRBV7-9,TRBD2,TRBJ2-7,.
TGTGCCAGCATGTTTCAGGTCGGATCTTACGAGCAGTACTTC,CASMFQVGSYEQYF,TRBV12-3/TRBV12-4,.,TRBJ2-7,few
TGCAGTGCTAGAGAAGCGGGGCATGAGCAGTTCTTC,CSAREAGHEQFF,TRBV20-1,TRBD2,TRBJ2-1,.
TGTGCCAGCTGGGTACCGGGACAGGGTACAGATACGCAGTATTTT,CASWVPGQGTDTQYF,TRBV6-2/TRBV6-3,TRBD1,TRBJ2-3,.
TGCGCCAGCAGCCAAGAGGGAACCGGGGGTCAGCAGTACTTC,CASSQEGTGGQQYF,TRBV4-1,.,TRBJ2-7,many
TGTGCCAGCAGTTTACGGCAAACGAACACTGAAGCTTTCTTT,CASSLRQTNTEAFF,TRBV28,.,TRBJ1-1,.
TGCAGCGTTGGAGGACTAGCGGCTTTTAATGAGCAGTTCTTC,CSVGGLAAFNEQFF,TRBV29-1,TRBD2,TRBJ2-1,few
TGTGCCAGCAGGGGGGAAGGACTAGCGGCTAATGAGCAGTTCTTC,CASRGEGLAANEQFF,TRBV12-3/TRBV12-4,TRBD2,TRBJ2-1,.
TGCGCCAGCAGGGGACCCCCATCCCGGGGTGGGGTCGCAACAACAGATACGCAGTATTTT,CASRGPPSRGGVATTDTQYF,TRBV10-2,.,TRBJ2-3,.
TGCGCCAGCAGCCAACGAGGGTCCGGGAACACTGAAGCTTTCTTT,CASSQRGSGNTEAFF,TRBV4-3,.,TRBJ1-1,.
TGCGCCAGCAGCTGGACTAGCGGGAACTCCTACAATGAGCAGTTCTTC,CASSWTSGNSYNEQFF,TRBV5-1,TRBD2,TRBJ2-1,.
TGTGCCATCAGTGAGAACGGACCTAGTTCACCCCTCCACTTT,CAISENGPSSPLHF,TRBV10-3,.,TRBJ1-6,few
TGCAGTGCGAACGAGCGGGAGATGGGGACAGATACGCAGTATTTT,CSANEREMGTDTQYF,TRBV20-1,TRBD2,TRBJ2-3,.
TGCAGTGCTAGAGATCAACGGGGGCGCTCCTACAATGAGCAGTTCTTC,CSARDQRGRSYNEQFF,TRBV20-1,.,TRBJ2-1,.
TGTGCCAGCAGCCTCCAGGCGGGAGGCCCGGGGAATGAGCAGTTCTTC,CASSLQAGGPGNEQFF,TRBV7-2,TRBD2,TRBJ2-1,few
TGTGCCAGCAGCCGTACCGGGGGGGGTAGTGACACAGATACGCAGTATTTT,CASSRTGGGSDTDTQYF,TRBV3-1,TRBD2,TRBJ2-3,.
TGCAGTGCTACTCCCTTCCGGGACTACTCCTACAATGAGCAGTTCTTC,CSATPFRDYSYNEQFF,TRBV20-1,TRBD2,TRBJ2-1,.
TGTGCCAGCAGCCAAACGGGAGGTCGGGCAGATACGCAGTATTTT,CASSQTGGRADTQYF,TRBV7-2,TRBD2,TRBJ2-3,few
TGCAGTGCCCTCCCGGGAGCGGGAACCTACGAGCAGTACTTC,CSALPGAGTYEQYF,TRBV20-1,TRBD2,TRBJ2-7,.
TGTGCCAGCAGTACCGCGGGACAGGGTGACGAAAAACTGTTTTTT,CASSTAGQGDEKLFF,TRBV28,TRBD1,TRBJ1-4,.
TGTGCCAGCAGCTTAGACAGCTTCGCTAGCGCCAATTACAATGAGCAGTTCTTC,CASSLDSFASANYNEQFF,TRBV7-9,.,TRBJ2-1,.
TGTGCCAGCAGCCCTAACCCTAGCGGGAGGGGAGAGACCCAGTACTTC,CASSPNPSGRGETQYF,TRBV7-2,TRBD2,TRBJ2-5,.